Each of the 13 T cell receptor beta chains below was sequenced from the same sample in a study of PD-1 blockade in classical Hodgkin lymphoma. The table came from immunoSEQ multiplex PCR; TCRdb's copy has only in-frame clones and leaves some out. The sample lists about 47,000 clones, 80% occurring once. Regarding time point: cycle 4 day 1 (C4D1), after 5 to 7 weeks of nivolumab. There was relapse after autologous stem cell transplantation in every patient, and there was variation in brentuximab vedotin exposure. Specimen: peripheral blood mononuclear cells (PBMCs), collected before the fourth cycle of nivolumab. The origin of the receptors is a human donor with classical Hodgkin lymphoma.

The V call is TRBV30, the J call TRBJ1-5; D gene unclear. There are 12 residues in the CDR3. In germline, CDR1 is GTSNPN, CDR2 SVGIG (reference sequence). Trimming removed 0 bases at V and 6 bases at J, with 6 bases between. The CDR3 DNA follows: TGTGCCTGGAGTGTCGATAGTCAGCCCCAGCATTTT. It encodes CAWSVDSQPQHF. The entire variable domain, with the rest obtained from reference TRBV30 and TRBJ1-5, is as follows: SQTIHQWPATLVQPVGSPLSLECTVEGTSNPNLYWYRQAAGRGLQLLFYSVGIGQISSEVPQNLSASRPQDRQFILSSKKLLLSDSGFYLCAWSVDSQPQHFGDGTRLSIL.

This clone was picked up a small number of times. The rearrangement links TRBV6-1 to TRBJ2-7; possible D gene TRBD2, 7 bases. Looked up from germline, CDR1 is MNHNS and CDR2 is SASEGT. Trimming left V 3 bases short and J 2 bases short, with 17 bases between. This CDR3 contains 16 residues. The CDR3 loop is CASSDIRGAGTYEQYF. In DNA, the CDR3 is TGTGCCAGCAGTGATATTCGGGGGGCGGGGACCTACGAGCAGTACTTC.

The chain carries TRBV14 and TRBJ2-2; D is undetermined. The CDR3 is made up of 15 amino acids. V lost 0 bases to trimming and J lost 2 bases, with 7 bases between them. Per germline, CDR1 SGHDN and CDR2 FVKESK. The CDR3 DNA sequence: TGTGCCAGCAGCCAAGATCGACTTAACACCGGGGAGCTGTTTTTT. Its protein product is CASSQDRLNTGELFF. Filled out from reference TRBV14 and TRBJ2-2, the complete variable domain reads EAGVTQFPSHSVIEKGQTVTLRCDPISGHDNLYWYRRVMGKEIKFLLHFVKESKQDESGMPNNRFLAERTGGTYSTLKVQPAELEDSGVYFCASSQDRLNTGELFFGEGSRLTVL.

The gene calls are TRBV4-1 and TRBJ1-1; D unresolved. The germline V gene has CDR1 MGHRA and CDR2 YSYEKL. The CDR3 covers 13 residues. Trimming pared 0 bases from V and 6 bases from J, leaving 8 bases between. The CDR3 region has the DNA TGCGCCAGCAGCCAAGACAGTGGGGCTGAAGCTTTCTTT. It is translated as CASSQDSGAEAFF.

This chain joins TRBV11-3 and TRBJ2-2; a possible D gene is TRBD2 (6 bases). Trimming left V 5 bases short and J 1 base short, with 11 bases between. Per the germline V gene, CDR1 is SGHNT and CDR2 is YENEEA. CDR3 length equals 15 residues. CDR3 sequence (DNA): TGTGCCAGCAGCGGCGGGACGGAGAACACCGGGGAGCTGTTTTTT. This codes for CASSGGTENTGELFF. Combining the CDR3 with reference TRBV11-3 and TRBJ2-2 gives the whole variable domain EAGVVQSPRYKIIEKKQPVAFWCNPISGHNTLYWYLQNLGQGPELLIRYENEEAVDDSQLPKDRFSAERLKGVDSTLKIQPAELGDSAVYLCASSGGTENTGELFFGEGSRLTVL.

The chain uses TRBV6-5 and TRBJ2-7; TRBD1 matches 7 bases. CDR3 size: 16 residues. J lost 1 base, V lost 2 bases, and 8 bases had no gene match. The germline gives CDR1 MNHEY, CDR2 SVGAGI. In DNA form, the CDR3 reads TGTGCCAGCAGTTACCCCCCCGGGACAGATTCCTACGAGCAGTACTTC. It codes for CASSYPPGTDSYEQYF.

The CDR3 is CASLTPSRTEVNEQFF. CDR3 DNA sequence: TGTGCCAGCCTCACACCCTCTCGGACAGAGGTCAATGAGCAGTTCTTC. J is TRBJ2-1 and V is TRBV28; D might be TRBD1 (6 bases). V lost 8 bases and J lost 6, with 23 bases in between. CDR1 MDHEN and CDR2 SYDVKM come from the germline V gene. CDR3 length: 16 residues.

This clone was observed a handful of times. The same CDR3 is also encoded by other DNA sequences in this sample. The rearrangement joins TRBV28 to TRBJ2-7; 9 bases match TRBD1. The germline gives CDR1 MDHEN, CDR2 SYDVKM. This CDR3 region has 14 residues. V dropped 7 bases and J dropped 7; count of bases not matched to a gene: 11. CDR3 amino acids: CASNSLGQGLEQYF. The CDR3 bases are TGTGCCAGCAATTCACTCGGACAGGGGCTGGAGCAGTACTTC.

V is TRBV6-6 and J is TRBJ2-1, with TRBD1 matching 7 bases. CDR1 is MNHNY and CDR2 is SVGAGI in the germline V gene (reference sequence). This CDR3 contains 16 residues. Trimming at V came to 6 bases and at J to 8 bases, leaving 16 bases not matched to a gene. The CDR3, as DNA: TGTGCCAGCAGAACGGCGGGTTCCGGGCAGGGGGATGAGCAGTTCTTC. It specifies CASRTAGSGQGDEQFF.

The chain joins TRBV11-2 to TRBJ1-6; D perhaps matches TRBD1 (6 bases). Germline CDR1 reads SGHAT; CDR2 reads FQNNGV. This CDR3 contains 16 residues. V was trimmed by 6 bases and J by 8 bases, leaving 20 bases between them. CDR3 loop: CASRLYGGRVYSPLHF. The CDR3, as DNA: TGTGCCAGCAGACTTTACGGGGGGCGGGTTTATTCACCCCTCCACTTT.

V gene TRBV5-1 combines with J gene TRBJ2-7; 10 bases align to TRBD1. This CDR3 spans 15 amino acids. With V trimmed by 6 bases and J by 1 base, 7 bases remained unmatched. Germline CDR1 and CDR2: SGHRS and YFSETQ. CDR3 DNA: TGCGCCAGCATGATGGGACAGGGGCTTTCCTACGAGCAGTACTTC. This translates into CASMMGQGLSYEQYF.

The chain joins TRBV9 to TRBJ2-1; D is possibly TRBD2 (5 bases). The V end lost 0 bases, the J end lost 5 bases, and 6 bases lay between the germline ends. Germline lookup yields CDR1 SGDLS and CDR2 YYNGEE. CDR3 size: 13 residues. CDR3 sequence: CASSVAGNNEQFF. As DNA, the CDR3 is TGTGCCAGCAGCGTAGCCGGGAACAATGAGCAGTTCTTC.

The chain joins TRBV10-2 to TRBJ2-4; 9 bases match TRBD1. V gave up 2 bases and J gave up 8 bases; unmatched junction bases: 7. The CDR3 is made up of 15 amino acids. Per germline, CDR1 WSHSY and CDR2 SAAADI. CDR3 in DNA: TGCGCCAGCAGTGAGGCGAACAGGGGGCTCTACATTCAGTACTTC. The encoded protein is CASSEANRGLYIQYF.